These T cell receptor beta chains were read from a single sample in a study of beta chain features in type 1 diabetes. Here immunoSEQ multiplex PCR was the method, and the copy in TCRdb shows in-frame clones only, minus some. The sample carries hundreds of thousands of clones, over 11% recorded once. The sample taken for sequencing was naive CD4+ T cells from blood. The receptors come from a man aged 25-45 years with type 1 diabetes. Both conserved end residues are part of each CDR3. Fields, in order: D gene, V gene, clone size, J gene, CDR3 DNA, CDR3 protein. The D gene is left open where the match is weak. Size tells how often a clone was seen (once, few, many) or the class of an expanded clone, and some rows leave it out.

d_call: TRBD1; v_call: TRBV28; clone_size: NA; j_call: TRBJ1-5; cdr3_nt: TGTGCCATACAAACAACCGGGACAGGGTATCAGCCCCAGCATTTT; cdr3_aa: CAIQTTGTGYQPQHF
d_call: NA; v_call: TRBV5-1; clone_size: NA; j_call: TRBJ2-1; cdr3_nt: TGCGCCTCCTCTTCGGGACTCGCATACAATGAGCAGTTCTTC; cdr3_aa: CASSSGLAYNEQFF
d_call: NA; v_call: TRBV5-6; clone_size: few; j_call: TRBJ2-7; cdr3_nt: TGTGCCAGCAGCTCTGGGCCCTACGAGCAGTACTTC; cdr3_aa: CASSSGPYEQYF
d_call: TRBD2; v_call: TRBV9; clone_size: few; j_call: TRBJ2-6; cdr3_nt: TGTGCCAGCAGCGTAGCGGGAGGAGCCTCTGGGGCCAACGTCCTGACTTTC; cdr3_aa: CASSVAGGASGANVLTF
d_call: TRBD2; v_call: TRBV5-1; clone_size: NA; j_call: TRBJ2-1; cdr3_nt: TGCGCCAGCAGCCCCACTAGCGGGAGGGCCGGGGAGCAGTTCTTC; cdr3_aa: CASSPTSGRAGEQFF
d_call: TRBD1; v_call: TRBV19; clone_size: NA; j_call: TRBJ1-5; cdr3_nt: TGTGCCAGTAGTATAGTAGGGACAGGGTGGCAGCCCCAGCATTTT; cdr3_aa: CASSIVGTGWQPQHF
d_call: TRBD2; v_call: TRBV7-7; clone_size: few; j_call: TRBJ2-5; cdr3_nt: TGTGCCAGCAGCTTAGCCCTAGCGGGAGGATCTGGGACCCAGTACTTC; cdr3_aa: CASSLALAGGSGTQYF
d_call: NA; v_call: TRBV9; clone_size: NA; j_call: TRBJ2-1; cdr3_nt: TGTGCCAGCAGCGTAGTGGGCTCCAGCTCCTACAATGAGCAGTTCTTC; cdr3_aa: CASSVVGSSSYNEQFF
d_call: NA; v_call: TRBV2; clone_size: few; j_call: TRBJ2-3; cdr3_nt: TGTGCCAGCAGTGGGATACGGGGCACAGATACGCAGTATTTT; cdr3_aa: CASSGIRGTDTQYF
d_call: NA; v_call: TRBV18; clone_size: few; j_call: TRBJ1-2; cdr3_nt: TGTGCCAGCTCACCACGCGGGAATGGCTATGGCTACACCTTC; cdr3_aa: CASSPRGNGYGYTF
d_call: TRBD2; v_call: TRBV18; clone_size: few; j_call: TRBJ2-3; cdr3_nt: TGTGCCAGCTCACCTCTTAGCGGGAGAGGAAGCACAGATACGCAGTATTTT; cdr3_aa: CASSPLSGRGSTDTQYF
d_call: NA; v_call: TRBV28; clone_size: few; j_call: TRBJ1-2; cdr3_nt: TGTGCCAGCACTCGAGACTCTCGACGGAACTATGGCTACACCTTC; cdr3_aa: CASTRDSRRNYGYTF
d_call: NA; v_call: TRBV5-1; clone_size: few; j_call: TRBJ2-3; cdr3_nt: TGCGCCAGCAGGTCCGGCACAGGGTGGACAGATACGCAGTATTTT; cdr3_aa: CASRSGTGWTDTQYF
d_call: TRBD1; v_call: TRBV2; clone_size: NA; j_call: TRBJ1-2; cdr3_nt: TGTGCCAGCAGTCTCCAGGGGGCGAACTATGGCTACACCTTC; cdr3_aa: CASSLQGANYGYTF
d_call: NA; v_call: TRBV4-2; clone_size: NA; j_call: TRBJ2-7; cdr3_nt: TGTGCCAGCAGCCAACCGCGGCGGGGCTCCTACGAGCAGTACTTC; cdr3_aa: CASSQPRRGSYEQYF
d_call: TRBD2; v_call: TRBV5-1; clone_size: few; j_call: TRBJ2-3; cdr3_nt: TGCGCCAGCAGCTTAGCGGGGACGGATACGCAGTATTTT; cdr3_aa: CASSLAGTDTQYF
d_call: NA; v_call: TRBV7-9; clone_size: few; j_call: TRBJ1-2; cdr3_nt: TGTGCCAGTTCAACCAGTGGCTACACCTTC; cdr3_aa: CASSTSGYTF
d_call: TRBD1; v_call: TRBV18; clone_size: NA; j_call: TRBJ1-1; cdr3_nt: TGTGCCAGCTCATTCGACAGGGGCAACACTGAAGCTTTCTTT; cdr3_aa: CASSFDRGNTEAFF
d_call: NA; v_call: TRBV6-1; clone_size: few; j_call: TRBJ2-6; cdr3_nt: TGTGCCAGCAGTGAAGGTATCTCTGGGGCCAACGTCCTGACTTTC; cdr3_aa: CASSEGISGANVLTF
d_call: NA; v_call: TRBV10-3; clone_size: NA; j_call: TRBJ1-5; cdr3_nt: TGTGCCATCAGTGAGTCGGAGATTTTAAATCAGCCCCAGCATTTT; cdr3_aa: CAISESEILNQPQHF
d_call: NA; v_call: TRBV10-3; clone_size: NA; j_call: TRBJ2-1; cdr3_nt: TGTGCCGTGACAGCGAGCTCCTACAATGAGCAGTTCTTC; cdr3_aa: CAVTASSYNEQFF
d_call: NA; v_call: TRBV27; clone_size: few; j_call: TRBJ2-5; cdr3_nt: TGTGCCAGCAGTTTGCGGGTCCAAGAGACCCAGTACTTC; cdr3_aa: CASSLRVQETQYF
d_call: NA; v_call: TRBV6-1; clone_size: few; j_call: TRBJ1-2; cdr3_nt: TGTGCCAGCAGTGAAGCGGCGACATACTATGGCTACACCTTC; cdr3_aa: CASSEAATYYGYTF
d_call: TRBD1; v_call: TRBV5-1; clone_size: NA; j_call: TRBJ1-5; cdr3_nt: TGCGCCAGCAGCGCCGGGACAGGCAATCAGCCCCAGCATTTT; cdr3_aa: CASSAGTGNQPQHF